A single T cell receptor beta chain is shown here with its context. Antigen: not known. This record belongs to a study of T cells in localized non-small cell lung cancer. Points from the study as a whole: Adjacent lung tissue had a median approximately 57 of the top 100 clones found in the tumor.

The V gene lost 2 bases and the J gene lost 3 bases, with 7 bases spanning the gap. This CDR3 is built from 13 residues. Per germline, CDR1 MGHDK and CDR2 SYGVNS. The method was immunoSEQ multiplex PCR; TCRdb's version includes in-frame clones alone and lacks a portion of them. The table lists over 50,000 clones, around 90% of them singletons. The chain is built from TRBV25-1 and TRBJ1-1; no clear D. The sequencing here drew on peripheral blood, taken before any cancer treatment. The receptor's source is a woman aged 35-75 years with stage I lung adenocarcinoma. The CDR3 protein is CASSEAAYTEAFF. The CDR3 DNA reads as TGTGCCAGCAGTGAAGCCGCCTACACTGAAGCTTTCTTT. The variable domain in full, with the rest retrieved from reference TRBV25-1 and TRBJ1-1, is EADIYQTPRYLVIGTGKKITLECSQTMGHDKMYWYQQDPGMELHLIHYSYGVNSTEKGDLSSESTVSRIRTEHFPLTLESARPSHTSQYLCASSEAAYTEAFFGQGTRLTVV.